The present entry profiles one T cell receptor beta chain with its context. The libraries were made with immunoSEQ v3. Measured with immunoSEQ multiplex PCR; TCRdb has only the in-frame clones, and not every one. Of 30,000 or so clones listed, around three quarters are singletons. Indicated time point: pre-treatment sample, taken before nivolumab and TIL therapy. The germline V gene has CDR1 MNHEY and CDR2 SMNVEV (reference sequence). Trimming at V came to 6 bases and at J to 7 bases, leaving 4 bases not matched to a gene. There are 13 residues in the CDR3. This sample is drawn from a study of TIL therapy for anti-PD-1-resistant metastatic lung cancer.

The sequenced sample was blood, obtained at baseline. This sequence joins TRBV27 and TRBJ2-1; TRBD2 aligns across 9 bases. The receptor comes from a woman aged 25-80 years with non-small cell lung cancer. DNA of the CDR3: TGTGCCAGCAGAGATCTAGCGGGAAATGAGCAGTTCTTC. It translates to CASRDLAGNEQFF.